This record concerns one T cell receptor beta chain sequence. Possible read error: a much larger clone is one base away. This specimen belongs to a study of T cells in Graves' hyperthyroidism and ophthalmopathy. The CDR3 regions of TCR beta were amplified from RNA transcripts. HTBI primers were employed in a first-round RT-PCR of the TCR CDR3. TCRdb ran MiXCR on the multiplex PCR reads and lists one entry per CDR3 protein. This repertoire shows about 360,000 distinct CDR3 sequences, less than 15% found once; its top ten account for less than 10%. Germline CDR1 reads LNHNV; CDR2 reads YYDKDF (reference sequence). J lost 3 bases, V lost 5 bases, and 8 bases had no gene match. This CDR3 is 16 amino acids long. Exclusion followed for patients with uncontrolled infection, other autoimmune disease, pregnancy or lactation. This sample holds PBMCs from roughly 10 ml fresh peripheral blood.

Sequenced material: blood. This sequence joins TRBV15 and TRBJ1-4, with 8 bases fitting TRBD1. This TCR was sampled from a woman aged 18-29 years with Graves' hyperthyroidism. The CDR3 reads CATSGDQGAANEKLFF. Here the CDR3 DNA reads TGTGCCACCAGCGGCGACCAGGGGGCGGCTAATGAAAAACTGTTTTTT. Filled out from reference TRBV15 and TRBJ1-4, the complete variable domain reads DAMVIQNPRYQVTQFGKPVTLSCSQTLNHNVMYWYQQKSSQAPKLLFHYYDKDFNNEADTPDNFQSRRPNTSFCFLDIRSPGLGDTAMYLCATSGDQGAANEKLFFGSGTQLSVL.